These T cell receptor beta chains were read from a single sample in a study of blood T cells in healthy people across ages. MiXCR, run by TCRdb on the 5' RACE reads, gives a single entry per CDR3 protein. The table shows 1.6 million or so distinct CDR3 sequences, with 30% to 35% occurring only once. The sequenced sample consisted of blood. These receptors were taken from a woman between 25 and 40 years old in good health. CDR3s include the opening cysteine and the closing phenylalanine or tryptophan. A D gene is named only where the DNA matches it firmly. Clone sizes are given selectively: once, few, many, or a class where the clone is expanded.

clone_size	v_call	j_call	d_call	cdr3_nt	cdr3_aa
few	TRBV7-9	TRBJ2-7	TRBD1	TGTGCCGGCAGCTTCGCAGGGGGCTCGTACGAGCAGTACTTC	CAGSFAGGSYEQYF
NA	TRBV5-1	TRBJ1-2	TRBD1	TGCGCCAGCAGCCCAGGACAGGTTATTGTCTATGGCTACACCTTC	CASSPGQVIVYGYTF
NA	TRBV9	TRBJ2-1	TRBD2	TGTGCCAGCAGCGGCGGACTAGCGGGGGGGCAGGTTGAGCAGTTCTTC	CASSGGLAGGQVEQFF
once	TRBV18	TRBJ2-3	NA	TGTGCCAGCCCCCCAGGTCAGGGTGGCACAGATACGCAGTATTTT	CASPPGQGGTDTQYF
NA	TRBV29-1	TRBJ1-1	NA	TGCAGCGTTGAAGACAGGGGAATTGAAGCTTTCTTT	CSVEDRGIEAFF
few	TRBV4-1	TRBJ2-3	NA	TGCGCCAGCAGCCAAGTTTTTGCGGGAAGCACAGATACGCAGTATTTT	CASSQVFAGSTDTQYF
NA	TRBV5-1	TRBJ2-1	NA	TGCGCCAGCAGCTTAGGGGGTAATGTGCCTTCTGAGCAGTTCTTC	CASSLGGNVPSEQFF
many	TRBV28	TRBJ2-1	NA	TGTGCCAGCAGTTTATGGACGCCCACCCATGAGCAGTTCTTC	CASSLWTPTHEQFF
NA	TRBV7-8	TRBJ2-5	NA	TGTGCCAGCAGCTTAGAGGTCGCCGAAGAGACCCAGTACTTC	CASSLEVAEETQYF
few	TRBV20-1	TRBJ2-6	NA	TGCAGTGCTAGGGACAGTTTGAGCTCTGGGGCCAACGTCCTGACTTTC	CSARDSLSSGANVLTF
NA	TRBV5-5	TRBJ1-2	NA	TGTGCCAGCAGTGACCGGGAGAACCTATTCTATGGCTACACCTTC	CASSDRENLFYGYTF
NA	TRBV10-3	TRBJ2-7	TRBD1	TGTGCCATCAGTGAGTCTTTACAGGGGGTGCGGTCCTACGAGCAGTACTTC	CAISESLQGVRSYEQYF
few	TRBV25-1	TRBJ2-7	TRBD2	TGTGCCAGCAGTGAATCGGGCGGGGGGACCTACGAGCAGTACTTC	CASSESGGGTYEQYF
few	TRBV10-1	TRBJ2-3	NA	TGCGCCAGCAGCCCTTCCATTGAGGATACGCAGTATTTT	CASSPSIEDTQYF
NA	TRBV10-1	TRBJ2-7	NA	TGCGCCAGCAGTGAGGGGGACACAACGAGGGAGCAGTACTTC	CASSEGDTTREQYF
NA	TRBV7-9	TRBJ1-4	NA	TGTGCCAGCAGCTTAGCGCTGGAGAGGGATGAAAAACTGTTTTTT	CASSLALERDEKLFF
NA	TRBV7-2	TRBJ1-2	NA	TGTGCCAGCAGCTTAGACGGGCCGGTACCTAACTATGGCTACACCTTC	CASSLDGPVPNYGYTF
few	TRBV5-8	TRBJ2-3	NA	TGTGCCAGCAGCTTGGCCGAGAGGAGCACAGATACGCAGTATTTT	CASSLAERSTDTQYF
NA	TRBV27	TRBJ1-6	TRBD1	TGTGCCAGCAGTTTAGAGCAGGGGGCCGCCAATTCACCCCTCCACTTT	CASSLEQGAANSPLHF
NA	TRBV20-1	TRBJ2-5	NA	TGCAGTGCGGTCGTCGGGCTCCTCCAAGAGACCCAGTACTTC	CSAVVGLLQETQYF
NA	TRBV6-2/TRBV6-3	TRBJ2-2	NA	TGTGCCAGCAGTTTAGTAGCGGTAGCGAACACCGGAGAGCTGTTTTTT	CASSLVAVANTGELFF
few	TRBV29-1	TRBJ2-3	TRBD2	TGCTGCGTTGAAGTAGCGGGGGAGCTCACAGATACGCAGTATTTT	CCVEVAGELTDTQYF
few	TRBV11-2	TRBJ1-6	TRBD1	TGTGCCAGCAGCTTAGTTCCGACAGGGGGCTCCTACGATAATTCACCCCTCCACTTT	CASSLVPTGGSYDNSPLHF
once	TRBV6-1	TRBJ1-5	NA	TGTGCCAGCAGTGTACCACCCTATGACAGGCCTTCCCAGCCCCAGCATTTT	CASSVPPYDRPSQPQHF
few	TRBV7-9	TRBJ1-5	NA	TGTGCCAGCAGCCAAGACGGGAAGCATCGGCCCCAGCATTTT	CASSQDGKHRPQHF
NA	TRBV6-4	TRBJ1-2	NA	TGTGCCAGCAGTGACTCGATTAGACACTATGGCTACACCTTC	CASSDSIRHYGYTF
NA	TRBV7-8	TRBJ2-1	NA	TGTGCCAGCAGCCGACCGAGCGCCGGCAATAAGCAGTTCTTC	CASSRPSAGNKQFF
NA	TRBV27	TRBJ2-5	TRBD2	TGTGCCACCAAGTTTGGGGGGGGTTCAGAGACCCAGTACTTC	CATKFGGGSETQYF
few	TRBV27	TRBJ1-5	NA	TGTGCCAGCAGTCCGTGGGGCAGGGATAGCAATCAGCCCCAGCATTTT	CASSPWGRDSNQPQHF
few	TRBV20-1	TRBJ2-7	NA	TGCAGTGCTAGGGTGTGGGGGAGCCGGTACGAGCAGTACTTC	CSARVWGSRYEQYF
NA	TRBV28	TRBJ1-2	NA	TGTGCCAGCAGCGAAAGTTCGGTCCTGAATGGCTACACCTTC	CASSESSVLNGYTF
many	TRBV29-1	TRBJ2-3	NA	TGCAGCTTCTCGGAGGGGGCGTCAGGGGATACGCAGTATTTT	CSFSEGASGDTQYF
few	TRBV18	TRBJ1-5	NA	TGTGCCAGCTCACCACTCTCGGGGTCGGGTCAGCCCCAGCATTTT	CASSPLSGSGQPQHF
NA	TRBV20-1	TRBJ2-5	NA	TGCAGTGCTAGAGTATTCGAGACCATAAGGACCCAGTACTTC	CSARVFETIRTQYF
NA	TRBV12-3/TRBV12-4	TRBJ2-7	NA	TGTGCCAGCGGTCCTTTCTCCTACGAGCAGTACTTC	CASGPFSYEQYF
NA	TRBV20-1	TRBJ1-5	NA	TGCAGTGCCGAACCTAGGCAGAATCAGCCCCAGCATTTT	CSAEPRQNQPQHF
NA	TRBV24-1	TRBJ1-1	NA	TGTGCCACCAGCGGACCGAGGGAAAACACTGAAGCTTTCTTT	CATSGPRENTEAFF
NA	TRBV3-1	TRBJ1-1	NA	TGTGCCAGCAGTTACCAGGGTTCGGGACTGAACACTGAAGCTTTCTTT	CASSYQGSGLNTEAFF
few	TRBV5-1	TRBJ2-1	TRBD2	TGCGCCAGCAGCTTGGGGGTGACTAGCGGTAGGAATGAGCAGTTCTTC	CASSLGVTSGRNEQFF
few	TRBV6-1	TRBJ2-7	NA	TGTGCCAGCAGTCAAAGCCCCCGGGACTCCGACTACGAGCAGTACTTC	CASSQSPRDSDYEQYF
NA	TRBV20-1	TRBJ2-7	TRBD1	TGCAGTGCCCCCGGACAGGGTGAGTTCTACGAGCAGTACTTC	CSAPGQGEFYEQYF
NA	TRBV5-5	TRBJ1-5	NA	TGTGCCAGCAGCTTCGGGGCCCCCAATCAGCCCCAGCATTTT	CASSFGAPNQPQHF
NA	TRBV20-1	TRBJ2-5	NA	TGCAGTGCTAGAGTTCCGGGCCCTATGGAGACCCAGTACTTC	CSARVPGPMETQYF
NA	TRBV28	TRBJ1-5	NA	TGTGCCTACCAACAGGGTCGTAGTCAGCCCCAGCATTTT	CAYQQGRSQPQHF
NA	TRBV14	TRBJ2-7	TRBD2	TGTGCCAGCCCGACTGGAGCCGTTTCTAGCGGGAGGGCTACCTACGAGCAGTACTTC	CASPTGAVSSGRATYEQYF
few	TRBV20-1	TRBJ2-1	NA	TGCAGTGCCGCCTTGAGCTCCTACAATGAGCAGTTCTTC	CSAALSSYNEQFF
NA	TRBV9	TRBJ2-5	NA	TGTGCCAGCAGCCCGGGGGCCCAAGAGACCCGGTACTTC	CASSPGAQETRYF
few	TRBV25-1	TRBJ1-2	NA	TGTGCCAGCACCACGGGTCTAGGGGAAGGCTACACCTTC	CASTTGLGEGYTF
few	TRBV5-5	TRBJ2-5	NA	TGTGCCAGCAGCCACAGCGGAGCCCAAGAGACCCAGTACTTC	CASSHSGAQETQYF
NA	TRBV20-1	TRBJ2-7	TRBD2	TGCAGTGCTATGGATTCGGAGCGGGGGGCTTACGAGCAGTACTTC	CSAMDSERGAYEQYF
few	TRBV20-1	TRBJ1-6	NA	TGCAGTGCTGATTTCCCGGGATCTTCACCCCTCCACTTT	CSADFPGSSPLHF
NA	TRBV7-3	TRBJ2-1	TRBD2	TGTGCCAGCAGCATGGGACTAGCGGACAATGAGCAGTTCTTC	CASSMGLADNEQFF
few	TRBV27	TRBJ2-1	NA	TGTGCCAGCAGTTCGACGGGGATTAGCTCCTACAATGAGCAGTTCTTC	CASSSTGISSYNEQFF
few	TRBV20-1	TRBJ1-4	NA	TGCAGTGCTAGAGATTTTAGGGGGGATGAAAAACTGTTTTTT	CSARDFRGDEKLFF
NA	TRBV5-5	TRBJ2-7	TRBD1	TGTGCCAGCAGCTCGGACAGGGGGCGGAACGAGCAGTACTTC	CASSSDRGRNEQYF
NA	TRBV5-1	TRBJ1-1	NA	TGCGCCAGCAGCCCCGCCGGGGTGGAGGGCACTGAAGCTTTCTTT	CASSPAGVEGTEAFF